A selection of T cell receptor beta chains follows, all from one sample in a study of cytotoxic CD8 clonotypes in ibrutinib-treated CLL. Clones were read by immunoSEQ multiplex PCR, and TCRdb kept only the in-frame ones, dropping some. The data contain more than 200,000 clones, around three quarters of them seen just once; the ten biggest clones take up 15%. The specimen comprised PBMCs, sampled after 24 months of ibrutinib treatment. Receptors were obtained from a human donor with chronic lymphocytic leukemia. Both conserved end residues are part of each CDR3. D genes are given only for firm matches. Only some rows state a clone size, as once, few, many or a class for expanded clones.

CDR3nt: TGTGCCAGCAGCTTACTTTTAGGGACTAGCGGGATGAGATACGAGCAGTACTTC
CDR3aa: CASSLLLGTSGMRYEQYF
abundance: NA
d_gene: TRBD2
v_gene: TRBV7-2
j_gene: TRBJ2-7

CDR3nt: TGTGCCAGCGCCTGGGACAGGGGAAATACTGAAGCTTTCTTT
CDR3aa: CASAWDRGNTEAFF
abundance: NA
d_gene: TRBD1
v_gene: TRBV27
j_gene: TRBJ1-1

CDR3nt: TGCGCCAGCAGCCAAGGAGGCGGGAAGGTCGGGGAGCTGTTTTTT
CDR3aa: CASSQGGGKVGELFF
abundance: NA
d_gene: NA
v_gene: TRBV4-1
j_gene: TRBJ2-2

CDR3nt: TGTGCCAGCAGTTTATCGACCCCCCTAGATACGCAGTATTTT
CDR3aa: CASSLSTPLDTQYF
abundance: NA
d_gene: NA
v_gene: TRBV27
j_gene: TRBJ2-3

CDR3nt: TGTGCCAGCAGCGAGGGCGGCTCGGGCACAGATACGCAGTATTTT
CDR3aa: CASSEGGSGTDTQYF
abundance: NA
d_gene: NA
v_gene: TRBV5-4
j_gene: TRBJ2-3

CDR3nt: TGTGCCAGCAGTTTGGGACAGGGGAGTCCCTACGAGCAGTACTTC
CDR3aa: CASSLGQGSPYEQYF
abundance: NA
d_gene: TRBD1
v_gene: TRBV28
j_gene: TRBJ2-7

CDR3nt: TGTGCCAGCAGCGCCCCCGCGCTAGCGGGGAGCTACGAGCAGTACTTC
CDR3aa: CASSAPALAGSYEQYF
abundance: NA
d_gene: TRBD2
v_gene: TRBV28
j_gene: TRBJ2-7

CDR3nt: TGTGCCAGCACCCTCTTGGAGGGGAGAGAGCAGTACTTC
CDR3aa: CASTLLEGREQYF
abundance: NA
d_gene: NA
v_gene: TRBV7-9
j_gene: TRBJ2-7

CDR3nt: TGTGCCATAGCGGGACCATACTACGAGCAGTACTTC
CDR3aa: CAIAGPYYEQYF
abundance: few
d_gene: TRBD2
v_gene: TRBV7-2
j_gene: TRBJ2-7

CDR3nt: TGTGCCAGTATTGAGGCAGGGGGGTACGGGGAGCTGTTTTTT
CDR3aa: CASIEAGGYGELFF
abundance: NA
d_gene: NA
v_gene: TRBV19
j_gene: TRBJ2-2

CDR3nt: TGTGCCAGCAGTTTATTTCCAGGGGGGAATGAAAAACTGTTTTTT
CDR3aa: CASSLFPGGNEKLFF
abundance: NA
d_gene: TRBD1
v_gene: TRBV28
j_gene: TRBJ1-4

CDR3nt: TGTGCTAGTGGTTTGGGGGGATCTTATTACGAGCAGTACTTC
CDR3aa: CASGLGGSYYEQYF
abundance: NA
d_gene: NA
v_gene: TRBV12-5
j_gene: TRBJ2-7

CDR3nt: TGTGCCAGCAGCTTTACCGTTCAAGGGGCGCACTATGGCTACACCTTC
CDR3aa: CASSFTVQGAHYGYTF
abundance: NA
d_gene: NA
v_gene: TRBV7-2
j_gene: TRBJ1-2

CDR3nt: TGCGCCAGCAGTCTGCCCTGGGGGGGCAACACCGGGGAGCTGTTTTTT
CDR3aa: CASSLPWGGNTGELFF
abundance: NA
d_gene: NA
v_gene: TRBV5-1
j_gene: TRBJ2-2

CDR3nt: TGTGCCAGCAGCGAAGGGAGCTATAACTCCTACGAGCAGTACTTC
CDR3aa: CASSEGSYNSYEQYF
abundance: NA
d_gene: NA
v_gene: TRBV9
j_gene: TRBJ2-7

CDR3nt: TGTGCCAGTCAGGGATTGGGGCAGCCCCAGCATTTT
CDR3aa: CASQGLGQPQHF
abundance: NA
d_gene: NA
v_gene: TRBV19
j_gene: TRBJ1-5